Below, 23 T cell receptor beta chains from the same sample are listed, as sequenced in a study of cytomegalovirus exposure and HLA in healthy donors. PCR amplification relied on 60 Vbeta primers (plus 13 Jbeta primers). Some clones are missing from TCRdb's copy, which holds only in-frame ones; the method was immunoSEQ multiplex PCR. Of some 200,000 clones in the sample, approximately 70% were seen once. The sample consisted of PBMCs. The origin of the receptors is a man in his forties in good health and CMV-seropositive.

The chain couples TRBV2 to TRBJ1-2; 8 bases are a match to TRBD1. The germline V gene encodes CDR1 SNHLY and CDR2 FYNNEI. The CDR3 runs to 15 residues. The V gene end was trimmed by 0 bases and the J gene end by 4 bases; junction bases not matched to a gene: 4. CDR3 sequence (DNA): TGTGCCAGCAGTGAAGCCCGGACAGGGATCTATGGCTACACCTTC. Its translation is CASSEARTGIYGYTF.

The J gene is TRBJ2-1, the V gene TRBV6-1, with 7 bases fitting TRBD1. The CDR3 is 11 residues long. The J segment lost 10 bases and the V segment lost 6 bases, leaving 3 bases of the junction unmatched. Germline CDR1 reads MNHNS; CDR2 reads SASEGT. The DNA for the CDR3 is TGTGCCAGCAGCCGGGACAGAGAGCAGTTCTTC. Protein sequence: CASSRDREQFF.

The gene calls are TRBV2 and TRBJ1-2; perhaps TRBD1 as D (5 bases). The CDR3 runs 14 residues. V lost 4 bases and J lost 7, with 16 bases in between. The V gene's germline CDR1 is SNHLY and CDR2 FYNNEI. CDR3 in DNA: TGTGCCAGCAGTGGCACCAGGGCAGTGGCTGGCTACACCTTC. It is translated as CASSGTRAVAGYTF.

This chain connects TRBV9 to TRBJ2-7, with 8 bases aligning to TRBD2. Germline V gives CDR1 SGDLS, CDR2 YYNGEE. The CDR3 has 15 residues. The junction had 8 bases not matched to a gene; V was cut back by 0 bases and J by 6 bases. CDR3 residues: CASSVDPVGGGEQYF. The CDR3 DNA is TGTGCCAGCAGCGTAGACCCCGTCGGGGGGGGCGAGCAGTACTTC.

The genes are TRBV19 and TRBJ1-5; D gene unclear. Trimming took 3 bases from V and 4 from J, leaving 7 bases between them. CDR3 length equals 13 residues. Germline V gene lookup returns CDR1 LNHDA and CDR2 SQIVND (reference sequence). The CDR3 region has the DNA TGTGCCAGTAGTATGCAGATTAATCAGCCCCAGCATTTT. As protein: CASSMQINQPQHF.

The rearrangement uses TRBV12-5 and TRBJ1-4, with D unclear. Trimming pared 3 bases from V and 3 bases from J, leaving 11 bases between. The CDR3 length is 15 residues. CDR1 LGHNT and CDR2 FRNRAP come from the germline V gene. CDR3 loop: CASGLRGEANEKLFF. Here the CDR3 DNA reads TGTGCTAGTGGTTTACGGGGTGAGGCTAATGAAAAACTGTTTTTT.

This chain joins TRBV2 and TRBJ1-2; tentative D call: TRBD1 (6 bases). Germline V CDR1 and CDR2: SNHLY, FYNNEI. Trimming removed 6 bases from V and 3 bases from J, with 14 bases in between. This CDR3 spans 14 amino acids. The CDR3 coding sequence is TGTGCCAGCAGCGGGTCGGGGGGCGACTATGGCTACACCTTC. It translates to CASSGSGGDYGYTF.

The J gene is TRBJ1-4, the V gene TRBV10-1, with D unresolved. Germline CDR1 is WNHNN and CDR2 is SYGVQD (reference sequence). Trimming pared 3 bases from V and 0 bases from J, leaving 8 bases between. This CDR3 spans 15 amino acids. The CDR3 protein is CASSEGVATNEKLFF. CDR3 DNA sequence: TGCGCCAGCAGTGAAGGAGTTGCAACTAATGAAAAACTGTTTTTT.

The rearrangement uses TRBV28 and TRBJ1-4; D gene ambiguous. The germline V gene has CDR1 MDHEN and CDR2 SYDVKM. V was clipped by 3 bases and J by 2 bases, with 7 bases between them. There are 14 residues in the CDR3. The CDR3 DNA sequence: TGTGCCAGCAGTTTTTCCGTGACTAATGAAAAACTGTTTTTT. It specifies CASSFSVTNEKLFF.

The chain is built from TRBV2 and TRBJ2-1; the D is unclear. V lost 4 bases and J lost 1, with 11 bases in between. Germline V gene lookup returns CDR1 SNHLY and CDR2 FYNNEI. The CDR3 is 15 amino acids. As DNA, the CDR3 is TGTGCCAGCAGTGGGATGGAGAGTTCCTACAATGAGCAGTTCTTC. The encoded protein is CASSGMESSYNEQFF.

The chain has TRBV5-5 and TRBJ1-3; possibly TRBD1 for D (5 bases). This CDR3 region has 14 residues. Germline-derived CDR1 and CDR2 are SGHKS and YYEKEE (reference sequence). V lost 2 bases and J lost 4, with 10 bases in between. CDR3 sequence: CASSLGHEGNTIYF. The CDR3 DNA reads TGTGCCAGCAGCTTAGGACATGAAGGAAACACCATATATTTT.

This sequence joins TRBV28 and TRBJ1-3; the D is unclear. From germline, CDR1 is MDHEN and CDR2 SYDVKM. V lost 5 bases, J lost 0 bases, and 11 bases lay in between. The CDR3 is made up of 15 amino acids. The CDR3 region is CASSPLPVSGNTIYF. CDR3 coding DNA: TGTGCCAGCAGTCCCCTCCCAGTCTCTGGAAACACCATATATTTT.

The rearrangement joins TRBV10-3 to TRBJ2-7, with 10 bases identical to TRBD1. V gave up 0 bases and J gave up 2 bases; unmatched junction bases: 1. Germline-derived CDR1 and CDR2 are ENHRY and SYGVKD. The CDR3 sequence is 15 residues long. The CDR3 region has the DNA TGTGCCATCAGTGAGTCGGGGACAGGGGCCTACGAGCAGTACTTC. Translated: CAISESGTGAYEQYF.

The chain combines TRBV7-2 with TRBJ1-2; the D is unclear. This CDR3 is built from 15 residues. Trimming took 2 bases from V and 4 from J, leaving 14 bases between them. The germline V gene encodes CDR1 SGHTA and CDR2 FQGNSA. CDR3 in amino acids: CASSLPVQARYGYTF. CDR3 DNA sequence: TGTGCCAGCAGCTTACCGGTGCAGGCCCGCTATGGCTACACCTTC. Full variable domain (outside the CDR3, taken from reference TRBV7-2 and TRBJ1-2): GAGVSQSPSNKVTEKGKDVELRCDPISGHTALYWYRQSLGQGLEFLIYFQGNSAPDKSGLPSDRFSAERTGGSVSTLTIQRTQQEDSAVYLCASSLPVQARYGYTFGSGTRLTVV.

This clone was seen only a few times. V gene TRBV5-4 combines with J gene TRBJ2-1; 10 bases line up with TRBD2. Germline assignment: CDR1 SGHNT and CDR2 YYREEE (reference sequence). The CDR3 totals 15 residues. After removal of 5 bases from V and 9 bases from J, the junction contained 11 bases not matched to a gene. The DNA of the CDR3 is TGTGCCAGCAGTCGGAAAAGCGGGGGGGCCTCTGAGCAGTTCTTC. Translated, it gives CASSRKSGGASEQFF.

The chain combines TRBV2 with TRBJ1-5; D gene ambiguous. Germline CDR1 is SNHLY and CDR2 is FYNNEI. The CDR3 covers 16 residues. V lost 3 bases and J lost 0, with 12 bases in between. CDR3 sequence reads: CASSDRTALSNQPQHF. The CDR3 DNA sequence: TGTGCCAGCAGTGACAGGACTGCACTTAGCAATCAGCCCCAGCATTTT.

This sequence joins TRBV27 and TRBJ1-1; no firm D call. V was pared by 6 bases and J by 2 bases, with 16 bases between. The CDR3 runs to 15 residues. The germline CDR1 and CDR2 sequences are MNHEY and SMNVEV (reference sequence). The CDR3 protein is CASRLYPWANTEAFF. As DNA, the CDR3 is TGTGCCAGCAGACTCTACCCTTGGGCTAACACTGAAGCTTTCTTT.

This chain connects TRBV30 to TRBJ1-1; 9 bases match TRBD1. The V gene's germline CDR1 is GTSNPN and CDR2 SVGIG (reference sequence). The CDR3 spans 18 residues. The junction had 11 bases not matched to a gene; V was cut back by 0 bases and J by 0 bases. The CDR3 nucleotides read TGTGCCTGGAGTGTGGGACAGGGAAGTTTCCATATGAACACTGAAGCTTTCTTT. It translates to CAWSVGQGSFHMNTEAFF.

CDR3 amino acids: CATSRDSGKYEQYF. The CDR3, as DNA: TGTGCCACCAGCAGAGATTCGGGGAAATACGAGCAGTACTTC. The chain employs TRBV15 and TRBJ2-7; tentative D call: TRBD2 (5 bases). The CDR3 has 14 amino acids. V was clipped by 0 bases and J by 4 bases, with 10 bases between them. Germline CDR1 LNHNV, CDR2 YYDKDF (reference sequence).

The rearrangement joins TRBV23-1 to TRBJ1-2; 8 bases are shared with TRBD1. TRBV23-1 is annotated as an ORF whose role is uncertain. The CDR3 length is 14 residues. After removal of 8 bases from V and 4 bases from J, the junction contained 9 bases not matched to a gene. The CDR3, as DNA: TGCGCCAGCCCCACCCGGACAGGGTCCTATGGCTACACCTTC. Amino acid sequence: CASPTRTGSYGYTF.

CDR3 region: CASSTPGLGLDEQYF. The DNA for the CDR3 is TGCGCCAGCAGCACTCCGGGACTAGGACTCGACGAGCAGTACTTC. This sequence joins TRBV5-1 and TRBJ2-7; TRBD2 agrees at 8 bases. The CDR3 covers 15 residues. The trim removed 4 bases at V and 5 bases at J, leaving 11 bases unmatched. The germline V gene has CDR1 SGHRS and CDR2 YFSETQ.

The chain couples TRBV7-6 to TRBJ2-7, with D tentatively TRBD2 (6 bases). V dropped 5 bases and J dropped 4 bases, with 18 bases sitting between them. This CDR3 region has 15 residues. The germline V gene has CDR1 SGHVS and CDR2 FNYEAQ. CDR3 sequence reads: CASSAMYGSGYEQYF. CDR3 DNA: TGTGCCAGCAGCGCCATGTACGGGAGTGGGTACGAGCAGTACTTC.

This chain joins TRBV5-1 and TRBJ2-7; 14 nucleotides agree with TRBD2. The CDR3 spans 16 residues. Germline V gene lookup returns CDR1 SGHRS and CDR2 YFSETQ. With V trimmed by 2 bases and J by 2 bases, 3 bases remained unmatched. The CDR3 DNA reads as TGCGCCAGCAGCTTTGGGACTAGCGGGGGTACCTACGAGCAGTACTTC. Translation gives CASSFGTSGGTYEQYF.